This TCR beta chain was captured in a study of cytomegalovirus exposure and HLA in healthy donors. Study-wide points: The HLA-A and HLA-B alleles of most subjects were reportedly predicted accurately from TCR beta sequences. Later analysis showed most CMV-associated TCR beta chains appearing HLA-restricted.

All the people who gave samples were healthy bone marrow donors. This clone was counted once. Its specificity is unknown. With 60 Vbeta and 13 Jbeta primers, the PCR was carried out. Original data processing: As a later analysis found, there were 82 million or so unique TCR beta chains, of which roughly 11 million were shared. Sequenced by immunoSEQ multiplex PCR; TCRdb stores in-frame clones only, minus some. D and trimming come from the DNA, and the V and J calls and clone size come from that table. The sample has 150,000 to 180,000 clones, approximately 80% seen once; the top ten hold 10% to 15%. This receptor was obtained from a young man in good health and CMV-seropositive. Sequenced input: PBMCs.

The CDR3 loop is CASTEGEGTEAFF. The CDR3 nucleotides read TGTGCCAGCACGGAGGGAGAGGGAACTGAAGCTTTCTTT. The chain uses TRBV7-9 and TRBJ1-1; no firm D call. The CDR3 is 13 residues long. The V and J ends lost 7 bases and 5 bases respectively, with 14 bases between them. Germline values: CDR1 SEHNR, CDR2 FQNEAQ (reference sequence).